The 27 T cell receptor beta chains in this list originate from one sample, sequenced in a study of response to subunit inactivated influenza vaccine. TCRdb redid the calling of the RT-PCR reads with MiXCR, one entry per CDR3 protein. The profile shows about 620,000 distinct CDR3 sequences, about 10% of them singletons. The input for sequencing was PBMCs from blood, taken on the day of vaccination. These receptors were obtained from a man aged 45-60 years who received an inactivated influenza vaccine.

The chain combines TRBV4-1 with TRBJ2-7; the D gene is possibly TRBD1 (6 bases). Germline CDR1 and CDR2: MGHRA and YSYEKL. The CDR3 covers 15 residues. The V gene lost 2 bases and the J gene lost 3 bases, with 14 bases spanning the gap. CDR3 sequence: CASSQQQGWGYEQYF. CDR3 DNA sequence: TGCGCCAGCAGCCAACAACAGGGTTGGGGCTACGAGCAGTACTTC.

The CDR3 spells CASSERPGRDSPLHF. In nucleotides, the CDR3 is TGCGCCAGCAGCGAACGCCCGGGTAGGGATTCACCCCTCCACTTT. The rearrangement uses TRBV5-1 and TRBJ1-6; D is undetermined. In germline, CDR1 is SGHRS, CDR2 YFSETQ. The V end was cut by 4 bases, the J end by 8 bases, with 16 bases between. The CDR3 extends over 15 amino acids.

This clonotype has just a few counts. This chain links TRBV6-5 with TRBJ2-5; perhaps TRBD1 as D (6 bases). This CDR3 comprises 16 residues. The ends were cut back, 0 bases at V and 2 bases at J, with 13 bases in the middle. Germline V gene lookup returns CDR1 MNHEY and CDR2 SVGAGI. The CDR3 DNA sequence: TGTGCCAGCAGTTACTCTGGCACTAGGGGGCAAGAGACCCAGTACTTC. Translation: CASSYSGTRGQETQYF.

This clonotype was detected many times. The chain couples TRBV15 to TRBJ1-2, with 7 nucleotides matching TRBD1. This CDR3 is built from 17 residues. Germline V lookup: CDR1 LNHNV, CDR2 YYDKDF (reference sequence). V was pared by 0 bases and J by 2 bases, with 9 bases of the junction left unmatched. Here the CDR3 reads CATSRDRGTARNYGYTF. DNA for the CDR3: TGTGCCACCAGCAGAGATAGGGGGACAGCCAGAAACTATGGCTACACCTTC.

There are many counts of this clonotype. One end of the junction varies from germline; a read error may be responsible. V and J are TRBV5-1 and TRBJ2-2; the D gene is possibly TRBD1 (5 bases). Per germline, CDR1 SGHRS and CDR2 YFSETQ. The CDR3 covers 13 residues. As DNA, the CDR3 is TGTGCCAGCAGTCCTCAGGGAACCGGGGAGCTGTTTTTT. It translates to CASSPQGTGELFF.

A few counts support this clonotype. V gene TRBV6-4 combines with J gene TRBJ2-3; TRBD2 matches 10 bases. Trimming took 3 bases from V and 1 from J; bases not matched to a gene: 4. Per the germline V gene, CDR1 is MRHNA and CDR2 is SNTAGT. The CDR3 contains 16 residues. The CDR3 coding sequence is TGTGCCAGCAGTGAATGGACTAGCGGAGGCACAGATACGCAGTATTTT. Translation: CASSEWTSGGTDTQYF.

This clonotype came up many times. V usage is TRBV15 and J usage is TRBJ1-5; no reliable D call. CDR3 length: 15 residues. CDR1 is LNHNV and CDR2 is YYDKDF in the germline V gene (reference sequence). V lost 0 bases, J lost 0 bases, and 6 bases lay in between. DNA for the CDR3: TGTGCCACCAGCAGAGATTCGCGTAGCAATCAGCCCCAGCATTTT. This codes for CATSRDSRSNQPQHF.

The chain combines TRBV12-3 or TRBV12-4 with TRBJ2-3, with a possible D match to TRBD1 (5 bases). Trimming removed 1 base at V and 6 bases at J, with 11 bases between. The CDR3 runs 14 residues. CDR3 bases: TGTGCCAGCAGTTTAGGACCGTCAGGGGATACGCAGTATTTT. This encodes CASSLGPSGDTQYF.

This clonotype has a count of ten or more. The chain has TRBV6-2 or TRBV6-3 and TRBJ1-2; D uncertain. There are 12 residues in the CDR3. CDR1 and CDR2 from the germline V gene are MNHEY and SVGEGT. V was trimmed by 7 bases and J by 5 bases, leaving 11 bases between them. As DNA, the CDR3 is TGTGCCAGCACCCAAGGAGCGTATGGCTACACCTTC. Translated: CASTQGAYGYTF.

This clonotype appeared a few times. V is TRBV29-1 and J is TRBJ2-5, with D unclear. This CDR3 is built from 10 residues. V was shortened by 6 bases and J by 4 bases, with 6 bases between the two germline ends. The germline V gene encodes CDR1 SQVTM and CDR2 ANQGSEA. The DNA of the CDR3 is TGCAGCGTAGGGTCAGAGACCCAGTACTTC. This gives the protein CSVGSETQYF. Full variable domain (remainder filled in from reference TRBV29-1 and TRBJ2-5): SAVISQKPSRDICQRGTSLTIQCQVDSQVTMMFWYRQQPGQSLTLIATANQGSEATYESGFVIDKFPISRPNLTFSTLTVSNMSPEDSSIYLCSVGSETQYFGPGTRLLVL.

The rearrangement links TRBV7-2 to TRBJ1-2, with D tentatively TRBD1 (5 bases). Trimming shortened V by 0 bases and J by 8 bases, and 16 bases separated the two germline ends. CDR1 and CDR2 from the germline V gene are SGHTA and FQGNSA. The CDR3 spans 15 residues. In DNA, the CDR3 is TGTGCCAGCAGCTTAGCGGGTAGGACACAGCGAGGCTACACCTTC. Its translation: CASSLAGRTQRGYTF.

This clonotype has at least ten counts. V usage is TRBV19 and J usage is TRBJ2-1; D gene uncertain. This CDR3 is 15 amino acids long. Trimming left V 1 base short and J 0 bases short, with 7 bases between. Germline V CDR1 and CDR2: LNHDA, SQIVND (reference sequence). Written as DNA, the CDR3 is TGTGCCAGTAGTATAGCTCCCGACTCCTACAATGAGCAGTTCTTC. This sequence encodes CASSIAPDSYNEQFF.

This clonotype was found a few times. V is TRBV9 and J is TRBJ1-1, with no clear D. The CDR3 contains 13 residues. Germline CDR1 is SGDLS and CDR2 is YYNGEE. The germline V and J ends were trimmed by 4 bases and 11 bases, with 18 bases remaining between them. The CDR3 reads CASSTIGPEPAFF. CDR3 nucleotides: TGTGCCAGCAGCACCATTGGGCCCGAGCCGGCTTTCTTT.

This clonotype was seen a handful of times. The rearrangement uses TRBV5-1 and TRBJ2-7; D might be TRBD1 (6 bases). Trimming took off 0 bases at V and 0 bases at J, with 10 bases between the two ends. The germline gives CDR1 SGHRS, CDR2 YFSETQ. This CDR3 has 15 residues. The CDR3 loop reads CASSLVTGSSYEQYF. In DNA form, the CDR3 reads TGCGCCAGCAGCTTGGTCACAGGGAGCTCCTACGAGCAGTACTTC.

This chain connects TRBV15 to TRBJ2-7; tentative D call: TRBD1 (5 bases). V was pared by 5 bases and J by 2 bases, with 16 bases between. Per the germline V gene, CDR1 is LNHNV and CDR2 is YYDKDF (reference sequence). CDR3 length: 15 residues. CDR3: CATSGGAGRTYEQYF. The CDR3 DNA reads as TGTGCCACCAGCGGTGGGGCAGGGCGCACCTACGAGCAGTACTTC.

This chain links TRBV10-3 with TRBJ1-1; TRBD1 is a possible D gene (6 bases). Germline assignment: CDR1 ENHRY and CDR2 SYGVKD. CDR3 length equals 14 residues. V shed 2 bases and J shed 7 bases, with 14 bases lying between them. CDR3 in DNA: TGTGCCATCAGTGAGCCGGACAGTTTAGGTGAAGCTTTCTTT. As protein: CAISEPDSLGEAFF.

The V gene is TRBV29-1, the J gene TRBJ2-5; D unclear. Between the trimmed V and J ends, which lost 2 bases and 0 bases, there was a span of 13 bases. Germline-derived CDR1 and CDR2 are SQVTM and ANQGSEA. This CDR3 is 15 amino acids long. CDR3 DNA sequence: TGCAGCGTTGAATTGGGGATGCGGTACCAAGAGACCCAGTACTTC. Its protein product is CSVELGMRYQETQYF.

This clonotype occurred a few times. The chain combines TRBV4-2 with TRBJ2-7; no clear D gene. Trimming took off 0 bases at V and 5 bases at J, with 2 bases between the two ends. Germline CDR1 LGHNA, CDR2 YNFKEQ. The CDR3 contains 11 residues. CDR3 residues: CASSQENEQYF. The CDR3 coding sequence is TGTGCCAGCAGCCAAGAGAACGAGCAGTACTTC.

This clonotype showed up just a few times. The chain has TRBV10-3 and TRBJ2-1; 11 bases match TRBD2. V lost 4 bases and J lost 12; bases outside the gene matches: 11. This CDR3 spans 15 amino acids. The germline V gene encodes CDR1 ENHRY and CDR2 SYGVKD. CDR3 sequence (DNA): TGTGCCATCAGTGCCGGGACTAGCGGTAGTTTGTGGCAGTTCTTC. Its protein product is CAISAGTSGSLWQFF.

There are many counts of this clonotype. The gene calls are TRBV28 and TRBJ1-5, with D tentatively TRBD1 (5 bases). The ends were cut back, 4 bases at V and 1 base at J, with 8 bases in the middle. Germline assignment: CDR1 MDHEN and CDR2 SYDVKM. This CDR3 contains 14 residues. The CDR3 spells CASSSGSSNQPQHF. The CDR3 nucleotides read TGTGCCAGCAGTTCAGGGTCCAGCAATCAGCCCCAGCATTTT.

This clonotype was picked up a small number of times. This chain connects TRBV6-5 to TRBJ1-2; D perhaps matches TRBD1 (6 bases). The germline gives CDR1 MNHEY, CDR2 SVGAGI. The CDR3 extends over 14 amino acids. V was clipped by 4 bases and J by 0 bases, with 9 bases between them. The CDR3 DNA reads as TGTGCCAGCAGTTTGGGACACTCTAACTATGGCTACACCTTC. Translated: CASSLGHSNYGYTF.

This clonotype was detected a few times. The V and J genes are TRBV28 and TRBJ2-1, with D possibly matching TRBD2 (5 bases). The CDR3 is 15 amino acids. Trimming removed 1 base from V and 5 bases from J, with 12 bases in between. In germline, CDR1 is MDHEN, CDR2 SYDVKM. CDR3 protein: CASSLFGSVNNEQFF. DNA for the CDR3: TGTGCCAGCAGTTTATTTGGGAGTGTAAACAATGAGCAGTTCTTC. The complete variable domain, with remaining parts taken from reference TRBV28 and TRBJ2-1, reads DVKVTQSSRYLVKRTGEKVFLECVQDMDHENMFWYRQDPGLGLRLIYFSYDVKMKEKGDIPEGYSVSREKKERFSLILESASTNQTSMYLCASSLFGSVNNEQFFGPGTRLTVL.

This clonotype occurred many times. CDR3 protein: CASSQHRMAYEQYF. The CDR3 DNA sequence: TGTGCCAGCAGCCAACACAGGATGGCCTACGAGCAGTACTTC. This sequence joins TRBV3-1 and TRBJ2-7; possible D gene TRBD1, 5 bases. Germline V lookup: CDR1 LGHDT, CDR2 YNNKEL (reference sequence). With 2 bases removed from V and 2 bases from J, the gap between germline ends came to 10 bases. The CDR3 loop spans 14 amino acids.

V usage is TRBV6-5 and J usage is TRBJ2-7; no clear D. This CDR3 spans 15 amino acids. The V end lost 4 bases, the J end lost 2 bases, and 15 bases lay between the germline ends. Germline V gene sequence: CDR1 MNHEY, CDR2 SVGAGI. Written as DNA, the CDR3 is TGTGCCAGCAGTTCCGCAGCAGGTTTCACCTACGAGCAGTACTTC. Amino acid sequence: CASSSAAGFTYEQYF.

This clonotype was seen a handful of times. The chain recombines TRBV29-1 with TRBJ2-7; 8 bases are shared with TRBD1. After removal of 7 bases from V and 5 bases from J, the junction contained 10 bases not matched to a gene. The CDR3 is 13 residues long. CDR1 and CDR2 from the germline V gene are SQVTM and ANQGSEA. CDR3: CSAQDRDLDEQYF. CDR3 sequence (DNA): TGCAGCGCTCAGGACAGGGACCTAGACGAGCAGTACTTC.

The gene calls are TRBV15 and TRBJ1-5, with D tentatively TRBD1 (5 bases). With 5 bases removed from V and 5 bases from J, the gap between germline ends came to 19 bases. Germline CDR1 and CDR2: LNHNV and YYDKDF (reference sequence). This CDR3 is built from 16 residues. The CDR3: CATSGRGSIADQPQHF. In nucleotides, the CDR3 is TGTGCCACCAGCGGCCGGGGGTCGATTGCGGATCAGCCCCAGCATTTT.

The V and J genes are TRBV30 and TRBJ2-1, with 9 bases aligning to TRBD2. The CDR3 runs to 16 residues. V shed 0 bases and J 8 bases; nucleotides not matched to a gene: 11. Germline lookup yields CDR1 GTSNPN and CDR2 SVGIG (reference sequence). In DNA, the CDR3 is TGTGCCTGGAGTGTCCTTTTAGCGGGAGTTGGTGATGAGCAGTTCTTC. It encodes CAWSVLLAGVGDEQFF.